This TCR beta chain was identified in a study of T cells after yellow fever vaccination. Study-level information: Fractions of low cell number were prepared using SMART-Seq v4 Ultra Low Input. Study results and caveats: Contamination by abundant bulk-population clonotypes could be present in FACS-sorted repertoires. Primary-vaccination clones mostly resurfaced post-booster (approximately 96% CD4, more than 85% CD8).

This CDR3 has 18 amino acids. Trimming left V 4 bases short and J 4 bases short, with 25 bases between. The V gene's germline CDR1 is LGHNA and CDR2 YSLEER. TCRdb itself ran the 5' RACE reads through MiXCR, one entry per CDR3 protein. Seen here are fewer than 90,000 distinct CDR3 sequences, approximately 6.5% observed once, and the top ten hold 30% to 45%. This clonotype has a count of ten or more. Its specificity is not known. The material was CD8+ T cells sorted from PBMCs, obtained 4 to 5 days after the first yellow fever vaccination. This clonotype was obtained from a man younger than 30 who received the YFV17D yellow fever vaccine. The gene calls are TRBV4-3 and TRBJ1-2; D is possibly TRBD1 (6 bases). As DNA, the CDR3 is TGCGCCAGCAGCCCTTCATTAGCGGCAGGGGCCCTCGGCTATGGCTACACCTTC. It translates to CASSPSLAAGALGYGYTF.